These 7 T cell receptor beta chains came from one sample sequenced in a study of tumor-infiltrating lymphocytes in localized non-small cell lung cancer. This table comes from immunoSEQ multiplex PCR, and its TCRdb copy is limited to in-frame clones, with some not included. The sample shows 15,000 to 20,000 clones, about three quarters of them seen only once. The sequenced sample consisted of lung tumor tissue. The receptors were sampled from a human donor with non-small cell lung cancer.

This rearrangement joins TRBV12-5 to TRBJ2-5; weak D call: TRBD2 (5 bases). CDR1 and CDR2 (germline): LGHNT, FRNRAP. The CDR3 runs 16 residues. V was shortened by 2 bases and J by 0 bases, with 13 bases between the two germline ends. The CDR3 is CASGLIRPGNQETQYF. CDR3 in DNA: TGTGCTAGTGGTTTGATCCGACCGGGGAACCAAGAGACCCAGTACTTC.

The J gene is TRBJ2-7, the V gene TRBV7-2; unclear D gene. The germline V gene has CDR1 SGHTA and CDR2 FQGNSA. This CDR3 is built from 12 residues. V lost 1 base and J 6 bases, leaving 7 bases between the germline ends. In DNA form, the CDR3 reads TGTGCCAGCAGCTTAGGGATTGGCGAGCAGTACTTC. It translates to CASSLGIGEQYF.

This clone has a handful of counts. V gene TRBV9 combines with J gene TRBJ2-3, with 9 positions matching TRBD1. The CDR3 contains 17 residues. Germline V lookup: CDR1 SGDLS, CDR2 YYNGEE. J was trimmed by 4 bases and V by 3 bases; bases with no gene match: 12. CDR3 bases: TGTGCCAGCAGCGCATTGTCGCACAGGGGGCTGCCAGATACGCAGTATTTT. Its protein product is CASSALSHRGLPDTQYF.

The rearrangement uses TRBV7-9 and TRBJ1-2, with 7 bases that match TRBD1. V shed 5 bases, J shed 7 bases, and the junction held 10 bases outside the gene matches. The CDR3 runs to 14 residues. Germline loops: CDR1 SEHNR, CDR2 FQNEAQ (reference sequence). DNA of the CDR3: TGTGCCAGCAGCCTCTTGACAGGGCACCGTGGCTACACCTTC. Amino acid sequence: CASSLLTGHRGYTF.

This chain links TRBV2 with TRBJ2-4; 9 nucleotides match TRBD2. The junction had 5 bases not matched to a gene; V was cut back by 2 bases and J by 0 bases. This CDR3 has 17 residues. The germline CDR1 and CDR2 sequences are SNHLY and FYNNEI. In DNA form, the CDR3 reads TGTGCCAGCAGTGAATGGGGACTAGCTGGAGCCAAAAACATTCAGTACTTC. The encoded protein is CASSEWGLAGAKNIQYF. Based on the CDR3 plus reference TRBV2 and TRBJ2-4, the full variable domain is EPEVTQTPSHQVTQMGQEVILRCVPISNHLYFYWYRQILGQKVEFLVSFYNNEISEKSEIFDDQFSVERPDGSNFTLKIRSTKLEDSAMYFCASSEWGLAGAKNIQYFGAGTRLSVL.

This clone appeared once. The chain employs TRBV7-2 and TRBJ1-1; D remains ambiguous. The CDR3 contains 13 residues. V lost 0 bases and J 13 bases, leaving 15 bases between the germline ends. Per germline, CDR1 SGHTA and CDR2 FQGNSA. DNA for the CDR3: TGTGCCAGCAGCTTAGCCTTTGTGGAGTGGGTTTTCTTT. Its protein product is CASSLAFVEWVFF.

The rearrangement joins TRBV5-4 to TRBJ1-1; D call uncertain. Between the trimmed V and J ends, which lost 0 bases and 12 bases, there was a span of 15 bases. This CDR3 is 13 amino acids long. CDR1 is SGHNT, CDR2 YYREEE, per germline (reference sequence). The CDR3 bases are TGTGCCAGCAGCTTGGCACGGCTTCAAAGAACTTTCTTT. This sequence encodes CASSLARLQRTFF.